These 11 T cell receptor beta chains share one sample of origin, sequenced in a study of T cells in Graves' hyperthyroidism and ophthalmopathy. Amplification targeted TCR beta CDR3 regions from RNA transcripts. First-round RT-PCR targeting the TCR CDR3 was performed with the HTBI primer set. TCRdb reprocessed the multiplex PCR reads via MiXCR and lists one record per CDR3 protein. The table has about 500,000 distinct CDR3 sequences, 15% to 20% seen once. The sequencing sample was made of blood. The receptors shown here come from a woman in her twenties or thirties with Graves' ophthalmopathy.

This clonotype has just one count. V gene TRBV19 combines with J gene TRBJ2-5; the match to TRBD2 covers 11 bases. The germline gives CDR1 LNHDA, CDR2 SQIVND (reference sequence). This CDR3 is built from 16 residues. J was trimmed by 4 bases and V by 5 bases; bases with no gene match: 9. CDR3 residues: CASSFSLAGDLETQYF. CDR3 coding DNA: TGTGCCAGTAGTTTCTCACTAGCGGGAGATCTAGAGACCCAGTACTTC.

The V call is TRBV30, the J call TRBJ1-3; 8 positions agree with TRBD1. The germline V gene has CDR1 GTSNPN and CDR2 SVGIG (reference sequence). The CDR3 runs 16 residues. V was clipped by 3 bases and J by 2 bases; unmatched bases: 9. The chain's CDR3 is CAWSPKLTGAGNTIYF. In nucleotides, the CDR3 is TGTGCCTGGAGCCCTAAATTGACAGGGGCTGGAAACACCATATATTTT.

This clonotype has a handful of counts. V usage is TRBV6-5 and J usage is TRBJ2-3; D possibly corresponds to TRBD2 (5 bases). Germline V lookup: CDR1 MNHEY, CDR2 SVGAGI. Trimming removed 3 bases from V and 3 bases from J, with 10 bases in between. CDR3 length: 14 amino acids. CDR3 residues: CASSYRRTTDTQYF. In nucleotides, the CDR3 is TGTGCCAGCAGTTATCGGCGGACTACAGATACGCAGTATTTT.

The rearrangement uses TRBV4-1 and TRBJ2-1, with 7 bases lining up with TRBD2. V lost 2 bases, J lost 5 bases, and 6 bases stayed unmatched. Germline CDR1 and CDR2: MGHRA and YSYEKL. This CDR3 has 15 residues. The CDR3 spells CASSQSGTTHNEQFF. The DNA for the CDR3 is TGCGCCAGCAGCCAAAGTGGGACTACACACAATGAGCAGTTCTTC.

This clonotype has a count of ten or more. The V gene is TRBV11-3, the J gene TRBJ1-1; 9 bases are shared with TRBD1. The J segment lost 3 bases and the V segment lost 5 bases, leaving 1 base of the junction unmatched. This CDR3 is built from 13 residues. Germline values: CDR1 SGHNT, CDR2 YENEEA. The CDR3 DNA reads TGTGCCAGCAGCCGGGACAGGGACACTGAAGCTTTCTTT. Translated: CASSRDRDTEAFF.

The chain has TRBV14 and TRBJ2-7, with 10 bases matching TRBD1. The CDR3 sequence is 18 residues long. With V trimmed by 1 base and J by 3 bases, 12 bases remained unmatched. Germline V lookup: CDR1 SGHDN, CDR2 FVKESK. The CDR3 DNA reads as TGTGCCAGCAGCCAAGGATGGCCGGGACAGGGGTGGTTCTACGAGCAGTACTTC. This translates into CASSQGWPGQGWFYEQYF.

The rearrangement links TRBV7-9 to TRBJ1-6, with 7 bases fitting TRBD1. CDR3 length: 14 amino acids. CDR1 and CDR2 from the germline V gene are SEHNR and FQNEAQ (reference sequence). Germline trimming cut 5 bases from V and 6 bases from J; bases unmatched to any gene: 4. The DNA of the CDR3 is TGTGCCAGCAGCCGACAGGGAGTTAATTCACCCCTCCACTTT. Protein: CASSRQGVNSPLHF.

V gene TRBV6-1 combines with J gene TRBJ2-5; 7 bases are shared with TRBD2. The V segment lost 8 bases and the J segment 2 bases; nucleotides outside the gene matches: 8. This CDR3 comprises 14 residues. Germline loops: CDR1 MNHNS, CDR2 SASEGT. The CDR3 DNA reads TGTGCCAGCTCACTAGCGAGGGTTCAAGAGACCCAGTACTTC. The encoded protein is CASSLARVQETQYF.

As to this clonotype: This CDR3 fails to terminate in the conserved phenylalanine or tryptophan, so it likely reflects a read error. This chain links TRBV7-2 with TRBJ1-6; 7 nucleotides line up with TRBD1. The germline V gene has CDR1 SGHTA and CDR2 FQGNSA. V was pared by 6 bases and J by 3 bases, with 8 bases of the junction left unmatched. The CDR3 is 16 amino acids. The CDR3 bases are TGTGCCAGCAGGCCAACAGGGGTCTTCTATAATTCACCCCTCCACCTT. Its translation is CASRPTGVFYNSPLHL.

This clonotype was counted a few times. Written as DNA, the CDR3 is TGTGCCAGCAGCCGACCACCGACAGGCCCCGGCACCGGGGAGCTGTTTTTT. It specifies CASSRPPTGPGTGELFF. The V and J genes are TRBV4-2 and TRBJ2-2, with D perhaps TRBD1 (6 bases). V was shortened by 4 bases and J by 4 bases, with 19 bases between the two germline ends. Per germline, CDR1 LGHNA and CDR2 YNFKEQ. CDR3 size: 17 residues.

The chain has TRBV6-5 and TRBJ2-5; maybe TRBD2 (6 bases). CDR1 is MNHEY, CDR2 SVGAGI, per germline. Trimming stripped 0 bases from V and 2 bases from J, with 16 bases between. CDR3 size: 17 residues. CDR3 amino acids: CASSYSVQGLAQETQYF. CDR3 sequence (DNA): TGTGCCAGCAGTTACTCTGTCCAGGGCCTAGCGCAAGAGACCCAGTACTTC.